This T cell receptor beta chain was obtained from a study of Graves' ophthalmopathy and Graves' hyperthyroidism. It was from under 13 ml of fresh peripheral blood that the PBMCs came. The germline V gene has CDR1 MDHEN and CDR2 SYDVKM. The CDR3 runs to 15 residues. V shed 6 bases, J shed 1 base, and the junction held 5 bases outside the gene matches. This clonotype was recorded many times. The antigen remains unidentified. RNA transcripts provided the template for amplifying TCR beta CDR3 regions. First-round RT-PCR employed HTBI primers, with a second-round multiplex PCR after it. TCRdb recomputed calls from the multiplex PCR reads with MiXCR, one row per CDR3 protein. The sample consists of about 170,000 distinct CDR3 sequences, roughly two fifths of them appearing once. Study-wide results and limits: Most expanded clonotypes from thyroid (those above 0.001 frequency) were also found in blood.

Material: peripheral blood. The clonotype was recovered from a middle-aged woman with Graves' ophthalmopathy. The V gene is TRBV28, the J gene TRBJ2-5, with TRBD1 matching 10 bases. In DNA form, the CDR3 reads TGTGCCAGCAGCAAGGGACAGGGGTTCCAAGAGACCCAGTACTTC. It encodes CASSKGQGFQETQYF.